What follows are 15 T cell receptor beta chains derived from one specimen sequenced in a study of blood T cell repertoires in COVID-19. Profiling relied on immunoSEQ multiplex PCR, and the TCRdb table lists in-frame clones only, not all of them. The profile covers almost 95,000 clones, with 72% appearing a single time and around 24% taken by the ten largest. What was sequenced was peripheral blood. The receptors stem from an older woman in a cohort sampled during active or convalescent COVID-19.

The V and J genes are TRBV4-3 and TRBJ2-2, with 7 positions matching TRBD1. The CDR3 covers 18 residues. Per germline, CDR1 LGHNA and CDR2 YSLEER. V lost 3 bases and J lost 4; bases outside the gene matches: 14. CDR3 amino acids: CASSQDTPGTEFTGELFF. The CDR3 DNA follows: TGCGCCAGCAGCCAGGATACCCCCGGGACAGAGTTCACCGGGGAGCTGTTTTTT.

This clone was found many times. The genes are TRBV18 and TRBJ2-2; possible D gene TRBD1, 5 bases. The V gene's germline CDR1 is KGHSH and CDR2 LQKENI. This CDR3 is built from 14 residues. Trimming cost V 2 bases and J 4 bases, with 8 bases left between them. The CDR3 region is CASSPDSSTGELFF. CDR3 DNA: TGTGCCAGCTCACCAGACAGTAGCACCGGGGAGCTGTTTTTT.

Concerning this clone: Compared with germline, one end of the junction differs, possibly owing to a read error. This chain connects TRBV30 to TRBJ2-7, with TRBD1 matching 8 bases. Looked up from germline, CDR1 is GTSNPN and CDR2 is SVGIG (reference sequence). This CDR3 has 11 residues. The CDR3 region has the DNA TGTGCCTGGAACCCCGGGACAGGTGGAAGCTTC. Protein: CAWNPGTGGSF.

The rearrangement joins TRBV2 to TRBJ1-4, with TRBD1 identical over 11 bases. The germline V gene encodes CDR1 SNHLY and CDR2 FYNNEI. The CDR3 is made up of 17 amino acids. J gave up 1 base and V 6 bases, and 7 bases lay outside the gene matches. The CDR3 region is CASRPGQGAETNEKLFF. CDR3 bases: TGTGCCAGCAGACCTGGACAGGGGGCAGAAACTAATGAAAAACTGTTTTTT.

This clone was detected only a few times. This sequence joins TRBV9 and TRBJ2-7, with 8 positions matching TRBD1. Germline values: CDR1 SGDLS, CDR2 YYNGEE. The ends lost 4 bases at V and 3 bases at J; junction bases unmatched: 9. This CDR3 comprises 15 residues. As DNA, the CDR3 is TGTGCCAGCAGCCCCATTGGGGACAGGAACTACGAGCAGTACTTC. The encoded protein is CASSPIGDRNYEQYF.

The V gene is TRBV7-2, the J gene TRBJ2-7, with TRBD1 matching over 11 bases. Germline assignment: CDR1 SGHTA and CDR2 FQGNSA. The CDR3 is 15 residues long. The junction had 5 bases not matched to a gene; V was cut back by 4 bases and J by 3 bases. CDR3 protein: CASSSTGTGGYEQYF. The CDR3 DNA reads as TGTGCCAGCAGCTCCACCGGGACAGGGGGCTACGAGCAGTACTTC.

This clone occurred a few times. The chain is built from TRBV9 and TRBJ2-7; D is perhaps TRBD1 (6 bases). V gave up 0 bases and J gave up 3 bases, with 13 bases separating them. Germline-derived CDR1 and CDR2 are SGDLS and YYNGEE. The CDR3 runs to 15 residues. CDR3 nucleotides: TGTGCCAGCAGCGTAGGTCAGGGGTGGGTCTACGAGCAGTACTTC. Translation gives CASSVGQGWVYEQYF.

This chain connects TRBV25-1 to TRBJ1-4, with TRBD1 identical over 7 bases. The CDR3 is made up of 14 amino acids. The ends lost 6 bases at V and 4 bases at J; junction bases unmatched: 5. The V gene's germline CDR1 is MGHDK and CDR2 SYGVNS. As DNA, the CDR3 is TGTGCCAGCAGAATGACAGGGAGTAATGAAAAACTGTTTTTT. Protein sequence: CASRMTGSNEKLFF.

This chain links TRBV19 with TRBJ2-5; 11 bases agree with TRBD2. This CDR3 has 15 residues. Trimming removed 6 bases from V and 1 base from J; junction bases left unmatched: 4. Per the germline V gene, CDR1 is LNHDA and CDR2 is SQIVND (reference sequence). The CDR3 DNA reads as TGTGCCAGTAGCCCCGGGACTAGCGGCCAAGAGACCCAGTACTTC. Its protein product is CASSPGTSGQETQYF.

J is TRBJ2-3 and V is TRBV6-6, with 13 bases identical to TRBD2. The CDR3 has 16 residues. CDR1 and CDR2 from the germline V gene are MNHNY and SVGAGI (reference sequence). Germline trimming cut 0 bases from V and 5 bases from J; bases unmatched to any gene: 2. The CDR3 coding sequence is TGTGCCAGCAGTTACTCAGGACTAGCGGGGGAAGATACGCAGTATTTT. Translation gives CASSYSGLAGEDTQYF.

The V gene is TRBV9, the J gene TRBJ2-2; 10 bases match TRBD1. Trimming took 0 bases from V and 6 from J; bases not matched to a gene: 2. CDR1 and CDR2 from the germline V gene are SGDLS and YYNGEE. The CDR3 loop spans 15 amino acids. The CDR3 DNA reads as TGTGCCAGCAGCGTAGTTGGACAGGGGGCCGGGGAGCTGTTTTTT. Protein: CASSVVGQGAGELFF.

The DNA for the CDR3 is TGCGCCAGCAGCAACTTCTGGGCCGGACAGCCTAACTATGGCTACACCTTC. This sequence encodes CASSNFWAGQPNYGYTF. The genes are TRBV4-3 and TRBJ1-2; a weak D match, TRBD1 (6 bases). V gave up 5 bases and J gave up 0 bases, with 19 bases separating them. Germline lookup yields CDR1 LGHNA and CDR2 YSLEER. This CDR3 is built from 17 residues.

By share, this clone counts as medium-sized. V and J are TRBV5-1 and TRBJ2-7, with a weak D call TRBD2 (6 bases). The germline gives CDR1 SGHRS, CDR2 YFSETQ. The V gene lost 0 bases and the J gene lost 3 bases, with 10 bases spanning the gap. The CDR3 consists of 14 residues. CDR3 protein: CASSLDVGGYEQYF. CDR3 nucleotides: TGCGCCAGCAGCTTGGATGTCGGGGGCTACGAGCAGTACTTC.

Comments on this clone: One junction end disagrees with the germline gene, perhaps due to a read error. The CDR3, as DNA: TGTGCCAGCAGTAACCGGGACAGGAGGATCTTT. Amino acids: CASSNRDRRIF. This chain connects TRBV12-3 or TRBV12-4 to TRBJ1-5; TRBD1 matches 8 bases. The CDR3 extends over 11 amino acids.

This clone was detected a few times. CDR3 DNA: TGCGCCAGCAGCCAACCCACAGGGGCCACGGAGACCCAGTACTTC. It yields the protein CASSQPTGATETQYF. V is TRBV4-1 and J is TRBJ2-5; 7 positions agree with TRBD1. The CDR3 length is 15 residues. CDR1 and CDR2 (germline): MGHRA, YSYEKL. The V and J ends lost 2 bases and 5 bases, in that order; junction bases with no gene match: 8.